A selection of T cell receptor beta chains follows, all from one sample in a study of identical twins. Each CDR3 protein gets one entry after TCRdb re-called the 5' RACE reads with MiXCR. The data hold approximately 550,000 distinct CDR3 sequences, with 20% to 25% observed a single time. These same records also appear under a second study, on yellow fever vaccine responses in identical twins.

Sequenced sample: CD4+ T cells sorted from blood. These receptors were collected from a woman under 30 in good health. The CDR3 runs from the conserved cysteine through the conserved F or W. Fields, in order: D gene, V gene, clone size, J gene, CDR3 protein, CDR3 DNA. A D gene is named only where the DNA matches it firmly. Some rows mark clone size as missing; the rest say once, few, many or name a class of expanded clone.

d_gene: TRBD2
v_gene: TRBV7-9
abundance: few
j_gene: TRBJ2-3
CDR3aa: CASSPRGAGDTDTQYF
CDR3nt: TGTGCCAGCAGCCCGCGGGGAGCGGGGGATACAGATACGCAGTATTTT

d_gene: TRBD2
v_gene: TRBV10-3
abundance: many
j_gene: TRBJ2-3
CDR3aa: CAINQRGGGTDTQYF
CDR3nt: TGTGCCATCAATCAGCGGGGGGGAGGCACAGATACGCAGTATTTT

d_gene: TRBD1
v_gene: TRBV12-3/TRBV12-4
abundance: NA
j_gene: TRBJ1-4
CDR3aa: CASTLTGLGEKLFF
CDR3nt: TGTGCCAGCACCCTGACAGGGTTGGGTGAAAAACTGTTTTTT

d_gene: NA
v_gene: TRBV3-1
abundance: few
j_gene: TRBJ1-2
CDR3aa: CASSSAGTEGYGYTF
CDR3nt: TGTGCCAGCAGCTCTGCCGGGACGGAGGGCTATGGCTACACCTTC

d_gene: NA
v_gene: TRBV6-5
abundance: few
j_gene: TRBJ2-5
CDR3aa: CASSYGTGGTQYF
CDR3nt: TGTGCCAGCAGTTACGGGACCGGGGGGACCCAGTACTTC

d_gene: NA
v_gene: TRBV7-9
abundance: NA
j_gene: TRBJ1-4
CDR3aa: CASSLGAENEKLFF
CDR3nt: TGTGCCAGCAGCCTCGGGGCCGAAAATGAAAAACTGTTTTTT

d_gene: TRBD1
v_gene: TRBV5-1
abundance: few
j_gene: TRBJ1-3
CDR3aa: CASSLGQANSGNTIYF
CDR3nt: TGCGCCAGCAGCCTAGGACAGGCGAACTCTGGAAACACCATATATTTT

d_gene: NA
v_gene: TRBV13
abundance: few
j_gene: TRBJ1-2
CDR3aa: CASSLGPVSERYGYTF
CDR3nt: TGTGCCAGCAGCTTAGGGCCCGTCTCGGAACGCTATGGCTACACCTTC

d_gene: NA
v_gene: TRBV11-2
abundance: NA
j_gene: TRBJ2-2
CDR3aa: CASSLVRVENANTGELFF
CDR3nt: TGTGCCAGCAGCTTAGTAAGAGTAGAGAACGCGAACACCGGGGAGCTGTTTTTT

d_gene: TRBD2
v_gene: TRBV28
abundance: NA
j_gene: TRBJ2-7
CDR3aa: CASTKGTSGSYEQYF
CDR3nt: TGTGCCAGCACCAAAGGGACTAGCGGGAGCTACGAGCAGTACTTC

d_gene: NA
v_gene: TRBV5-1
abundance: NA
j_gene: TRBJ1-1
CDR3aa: CASSPTVYTEAFF
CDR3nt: TGCGCCAGCAGTCCTACAGTGTACACTGAAGCTTTCTTT

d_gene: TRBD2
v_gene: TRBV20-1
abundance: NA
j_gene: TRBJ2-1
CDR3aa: CSARDNRGKTSGGQKFYNEQFF
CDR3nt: TGCAGTGCTAGAGATAACAGGGGGAAGACTAGCGGGGGGCAAAAATTTTACAATGAGCAGTTCTTC

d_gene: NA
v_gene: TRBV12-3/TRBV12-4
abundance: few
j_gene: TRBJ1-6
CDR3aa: CASSLMAGSPLHF
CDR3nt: TGTGCCAGCAGTTTAATGGCAGGGTCACCCCTCCACTTT

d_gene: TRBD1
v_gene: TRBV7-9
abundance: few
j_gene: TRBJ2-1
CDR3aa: CASSLLGTGVNEQFF
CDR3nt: TGTGCCAGCAGCCTGTTGGGGACAGGAGTCAATGAGCAGTTCTTC

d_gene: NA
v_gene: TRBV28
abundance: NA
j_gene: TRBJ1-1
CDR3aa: CASSPAGDSYGTEAFF
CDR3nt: TGTGCCAGCAGTCCCGCTGGAGATTCTTATGGGACTGAAGCTTTCTTT

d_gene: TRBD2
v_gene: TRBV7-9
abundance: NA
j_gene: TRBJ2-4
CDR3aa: CASSPGPGLAEGNIQYF
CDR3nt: TGTGCCAGCAGCCCGGGCCCGGGACTAGCGGAGGGAAACATTCAGTACTTC

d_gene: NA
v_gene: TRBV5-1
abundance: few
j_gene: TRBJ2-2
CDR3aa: CASSGEKGQINTGELFF
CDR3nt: TGCGCCAGCAGCGGCGAAAAAGGACAGATTAACACCGGGGAGCTGTTTTTT

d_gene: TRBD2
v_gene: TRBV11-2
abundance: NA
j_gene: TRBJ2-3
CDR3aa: CASSRRTSGGAKSRDTQYF
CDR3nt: TGTGCCAGCAGCCGACGGACTAGCGGGGGGGCGAAGTCGAGAGATACGCAGTATTTT

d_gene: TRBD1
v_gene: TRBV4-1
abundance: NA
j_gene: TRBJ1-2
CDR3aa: CASSPDRGRNGYTF
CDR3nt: TGCGCCAGCAGCCCCGACAGGGGGCGAAATGGCTACACCTTC

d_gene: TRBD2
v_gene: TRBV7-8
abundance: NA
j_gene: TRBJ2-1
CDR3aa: CASSRRLAGDRNEQFF
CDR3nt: TGTGCCAGCAGCAGGCGACTAGCGGGAGACCGGAATGAGCAGTTCTTC

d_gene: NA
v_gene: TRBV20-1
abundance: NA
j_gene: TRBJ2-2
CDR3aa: CSARAGTTNTGELFF
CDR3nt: TGCAGTGCTAGAGCCGGGACCACGAACACCGGGGAGCTGTTTTTT

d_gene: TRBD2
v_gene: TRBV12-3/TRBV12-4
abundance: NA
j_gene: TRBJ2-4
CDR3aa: CASSLGGGASKNIQYF
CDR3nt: TGTGCCAGCAGTTTAGGCGGGGGGGCTTCCAAAAACATTCAGTACTTC

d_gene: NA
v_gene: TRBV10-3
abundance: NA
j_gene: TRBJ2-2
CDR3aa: CAISESPRGRRDTGELFF
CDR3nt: TGTGCCATCAGTGAGTCGCCCCGGGGGCGCCGGGACACCGGGGAGCTGTTTTTT

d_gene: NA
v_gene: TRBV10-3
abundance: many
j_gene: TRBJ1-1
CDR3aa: CAINFVKAGTEAFF
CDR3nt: TGTGCCATCAACTTCGTCAAAGCCGGCACTGAAGCTTTCTTT

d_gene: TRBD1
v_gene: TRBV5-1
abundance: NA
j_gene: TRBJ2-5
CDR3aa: CASSSWDRRSETQYF
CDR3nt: TGCGCCAGCAGCAGCTGGGACAGGAGGAGTGAGACCCAGTACTTC

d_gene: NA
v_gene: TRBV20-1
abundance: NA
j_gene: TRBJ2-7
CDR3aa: CSARDGRGPYEQYF
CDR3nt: TGCAGTGCTAGAGATGGCAGGGGACCCTACGAGCAGTACTTC

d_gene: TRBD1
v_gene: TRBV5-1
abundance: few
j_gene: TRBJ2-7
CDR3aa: CASSIRDRGYEQYF
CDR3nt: TGCGCCAGCAGCATCCGGGACAGGGGCTACGAGCAGTACTTC

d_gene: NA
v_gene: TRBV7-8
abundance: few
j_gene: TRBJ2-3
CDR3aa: CASNSRRPPSTDTQYF
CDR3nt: TGTGCCAGCAACTCTCGTCGACCTCCTAGCACAGATACGCAGTATTTT

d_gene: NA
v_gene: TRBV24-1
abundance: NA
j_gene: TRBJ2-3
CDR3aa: CATRPRGWTDTQYF
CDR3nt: TGTGCCACCAGACCGCGGGGCTGGACAGATACGCAGTATTTT

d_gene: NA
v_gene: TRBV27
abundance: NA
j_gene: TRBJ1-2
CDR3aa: CASSLSRVHGYTF
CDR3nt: TGTGCCAGCAGTTTATCGAGAGTTCATGGCTACACCTTC

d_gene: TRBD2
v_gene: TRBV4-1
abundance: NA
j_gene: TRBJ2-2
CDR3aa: CASSHPGLAGGPGTGELFF
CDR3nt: TGCGCCAGCAGCCACCCGGGACTAGCGGGGGGGCCTGGCACCGGGGAGCTGTTTTTT

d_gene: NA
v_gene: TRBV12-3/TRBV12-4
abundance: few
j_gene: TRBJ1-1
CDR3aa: CASRLQNTEAFF
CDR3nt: TGTGCCAGCCGTCTCCAGAACACTGAAGCTTTCTTT

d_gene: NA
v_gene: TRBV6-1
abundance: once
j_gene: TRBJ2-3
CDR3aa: CASRAGRSTDTQYF
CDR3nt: TGTGCCAGCAGGGCGGGGAGGAGCACAGATACGCAGTATTTT

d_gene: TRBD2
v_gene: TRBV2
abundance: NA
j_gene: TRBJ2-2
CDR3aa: CASSDGRTSRNTGELFF
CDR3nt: TGTGCCAGCAGTGACGGTCGGACTAGCAGGAACACCGGGGAGCTGTTTTTT

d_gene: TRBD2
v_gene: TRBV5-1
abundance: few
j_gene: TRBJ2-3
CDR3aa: CASSFGTSGRTDTQYF
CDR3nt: TGCGCCAGCAGCTTTGGGACTAGCGGGAGAACAGATACGCAGTATTTT

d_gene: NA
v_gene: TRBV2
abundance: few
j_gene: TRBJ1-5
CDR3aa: CASSWVVPQPQHF
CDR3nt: TGTGCCAGCAGTTGGGTCGTACCTCAGCCCCAGCATTTT

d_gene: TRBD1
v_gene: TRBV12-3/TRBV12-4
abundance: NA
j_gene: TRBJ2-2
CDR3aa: CASSTPRTGRGNTGELFF
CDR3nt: TGTGCCAGCAGTACCCCCCGGACAGGCAGGGGGAACACCGGGGAGCTGTTTTTT

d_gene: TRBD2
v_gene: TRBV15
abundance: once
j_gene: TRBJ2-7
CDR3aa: CATSSSSGGLAGGRPYEQYF
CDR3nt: TGTGCCACCAGCAGCTCCTCTGGGGGGTTAGCGGGAGGGCGGCCCTACGAGCAGTACTTC

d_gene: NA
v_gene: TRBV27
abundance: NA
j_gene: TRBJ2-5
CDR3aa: CASRDRNQETQYF
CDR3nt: TGTGCCAGCAGAGACAGGAACCAAGAGACCCAGTACTTC

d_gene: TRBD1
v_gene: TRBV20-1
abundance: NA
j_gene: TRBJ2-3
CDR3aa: CSARDIGGWGTDTQYF
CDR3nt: TGCAGTGCTAGAGATATAGGGGGCTGGGGCACAGATACGCAGTATTTT

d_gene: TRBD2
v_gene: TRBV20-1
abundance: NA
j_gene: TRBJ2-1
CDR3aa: CSASVGAGGRKYNEQFF
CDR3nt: TGCAGTGCTAGCGTCGGAGCGGGAGGGAGGAAGTACAATGAGCAGTTCTTC

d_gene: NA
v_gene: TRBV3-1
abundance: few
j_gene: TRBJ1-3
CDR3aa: CASSALHPSSGNTIYF
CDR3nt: TGTGCCAGCAGCGCCCTACACCCCAGCTCTGGAAACACCATATATTTT